Many counts were recorded for the clone carrying this T cell receptor (beta chain). Germline CDR1 reads LNHDA; CDR2 reads SQIVND (reference sequence). The V end lost 2 bases, the J end lost 5 bases, and 9 bases lay between the germline ends. There are 14 residues in the CDR3. Libraries were prepared by immunoSEQ multiplex PCR; TCRdb keeps only in-frame clonotypes and omits some of them. The sample has about 54,000 clones; around 83% are singletons. This sample is part of a study of T cells in localized non-small cell lung cancer. V usage is TRBV19 and J usage is TRBJ2-2; a possible D gene is TRBD2 (5 bases). The TCR was taken from a female donor older than 55 with stage II squamous cell lung carcinoma. Sequencing used peripheral blood, obtained before any cancer treatment. The CDR3 sequence is CASSIPSLTGELFF. The CDR3 DNA reads TGTGCCAGTAGTATACCTAGCTTGACCGGGGAGCTGTTTTTT.